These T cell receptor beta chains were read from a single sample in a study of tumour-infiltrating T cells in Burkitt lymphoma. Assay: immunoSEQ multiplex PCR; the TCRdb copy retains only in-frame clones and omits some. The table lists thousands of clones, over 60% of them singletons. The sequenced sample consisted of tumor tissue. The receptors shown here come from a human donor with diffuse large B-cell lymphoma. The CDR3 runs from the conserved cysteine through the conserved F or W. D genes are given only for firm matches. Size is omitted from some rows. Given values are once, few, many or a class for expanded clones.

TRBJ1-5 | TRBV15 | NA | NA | TGTGCCACCAGCAGAGATACTCTTCCTCAGCCCCAGCATTTT | CATSRDTLPQPQHF
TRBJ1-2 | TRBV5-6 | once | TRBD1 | TGTGCCAGCAGCGGTTCTTGGACAGGGGTTAATGGCTACACCTTC | CASSGSWTGVNGYTF
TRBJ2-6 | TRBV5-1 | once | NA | TGCGCCAGCCGTAACCCTGGGGCCAACGTCCTGACTTTC | CASRNPGANVLTF
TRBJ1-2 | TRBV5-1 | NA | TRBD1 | TGCGCCAGCAGCGGGGGGACAGTGAGGGGCTACACCTTC | CASSGGTVRGYTF
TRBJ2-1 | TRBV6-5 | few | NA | TGTGCCAGCAGTACGTATCTGGGGGTTAATGAGCAGTTCTTC | CASSTYLGVNEQFF
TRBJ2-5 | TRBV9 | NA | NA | TGTGCCAGCAGCGTCGTGGGGGGCCCGCGGGAGACCCAGTACTTC | CASSVVGGPRETQYF
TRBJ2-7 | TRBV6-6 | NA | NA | TGTGCCAGCGAGGAAGGGGGGTGGACCTACGAGCAGTACTTC | CASEEGGWTYEQYF
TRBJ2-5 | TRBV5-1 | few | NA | TGCGCCAGCAGCTTGGGGACAGACCAAGAGACCCAGTACTTC | CASSLGTDQETQYF
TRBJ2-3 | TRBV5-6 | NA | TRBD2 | TGTGCCAGCAGCTTCGTACAGGGACTAGCATTATCAGATACGCAGTATTTT | CASSFVQGLALSDTQYF
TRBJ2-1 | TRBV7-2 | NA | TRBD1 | TGTGCCAGCAGCTTTGGGACAGGGGGTGAGCAGTTCTTC | CASSFGTGGEQFF
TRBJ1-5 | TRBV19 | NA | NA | TGTGCCAGTAGTATCTACAATCAGCCCCAGCATTTT | CASSIYNQPQHF